One and the same sample provided the 28 T cell receptor beta chains below, sequenced in a study of blood T cells in healthy people across ages. Sample-barcoded 5' priming and a J-beta primer mix drove a second PCR of roughly 7 to 11 cycles. MiXCR, run by TCRdb on the 5' RACE reads, gives a single entry per CDR3 protein. The sample gives over a million distinct CDR3 sequences, 42% of which show up once; 7.9% is in the top ten. What was sequenced was blood. The receptors here all came from a woman aged 18-29 years in good health.

This sequence joins TRBV3-1 and TRBJ1-5; D is perhaps TRBD1 (5 bases). The CDR3 is 14 residues long. Trimming left V 4 bases short and J 2 bases short, with 9 bases between. The germline V gene has CDR1 LGHDT and CDR2 YNNKEL (reference sequence). The CDR3 loop reads CASSRDLRNQPQHF. CDR3 coding DNA: TGTGCCAGCAGCCGGGACCTCCGCAATCAGCCCCAGCATTTT. The whole variable domain, remainder taken from reference TRBV3-1 and TRBJ1-5, is DTAVSQTPKYLVTQMGNDKSIKCEQNLGHDTMYWYKQDSKKFLKIMFSYNNKELIINETVPNRFSPKSPDKAHLNLHINSLELGDSAVYFCASSRDLRNQPQHFGDGTRLSIL.

This chain joins TRBV6-5 and TRBJ1-1; no reliable D call. Germline CDR1 and CDR2: MNHEY and SVGAGI. There are 13 residues in the CDR3. Between the trimmed V and J ends, which lost 8 bases and 11 bases, there was a span of 21 bases. The CDR3 sequence: CASLRNKEGYAFF. CDR3 bases: TGTGCCAGCCTCCGGAACAAGGAAGGTTACGCTTTCTTT.

Here the CDR3 reads CASGPFTGRGSYEQYF. In DNA, the CDR3 is TGTGCCAGCGGGCCCTTCACAGGGAGGGGTTCCTACGAGCAGTACTTC. The chain joins TRBV6-5 to TRBJ2-7, with D maybe TRBD2 (7 bases). Germline loops: CDR1 MNHEY, CDR2 SVGAGI. CDR3 length equals 16 residues. V lost 8 bases and J 1 base, leaving 21 bases between the germline ends.

CDR3 sequence: CASAEGGTMNTEAFF. CDR3 in DNA: TGTGCTAGTGCCGAAGGAGGGACAATGAACACTGAAGCTTTCTTT. The rearrangement links TRBV12-5 to TRBJ1-1; tentative D call: TRBD1 (6 bases). CDR1 is LGHNT, CDR2 FRNRAP, per germline. The CDR3 has 15 residues. With 7 bases removed from V and 0 bases from J, the gap between germline ends came to 15 bases. The full variable domain, with the rest looked up from reference TRBV12-5 and TRBJ1-1, is DARVTQTPRHKVTEMGQEVTMRCQPILGHNTVFWYRQTMMQGLELLAYFRNRAPLDDSGMPKDRFSAEMPDATLATLKIQPSEPRDSAVYFCASAEGGTMNTEAFFGQGTRLTVV.

V and J are TRBV27 and TRBJ2-1, with a weak D call TRBD2 (5 bases). Germline CDR1 MNHEY, CDR2 SMNVEV (reference sequence). Trimming stripped 10 bases from V and 8 bases from J, with 12 bases between. This CDR3 is built from 11 residues. The CDR3 sequence is CATARAYEQFF. CDR3 sequence (DNA): TGTGCCACCGCGAGGGCGTATGAGCAGTTCTTC.

The table lists this clonotype with many counts. The J gene is TRBJ1-6, the V gene TRBV27; maybe TRBD1 (5 bases). Germline assignment: CDR1 MNHEY and CDR2 SMNVEV (reference sequence). Deletions cut 3 bases from V and 6 bases from J, with 9 bases between. The length of the CDR3 is 14 residues. The CDR3 region is CASSFSQGNSPLHF. DNA of the CDR3: TGTGCCAGCAGTTTTAGTCAGGGTAATTCACCCCTCCACTTT.

V gene TRBV2 combines with J gene TRBJ1-4; maybe TRBD1 (5 bases). Germline values: CDR1 SNHLY, CDR2 FYNNEI. There are 17 residues in the CDR3. Trimming left V 1 base short and J 0 bases short, with 12 bases between. CDR3 loop: CASSEGGAGATNEKLFF. CDR3 sequence (DNA): TGTGCCAGCAGTGAAGGCGGGGCGGGTGCAACTAATGAAAAACTGTTTTTT.

The chain recombines TRBV29-1 with TRBJ2-1; 8 nucleotides line up with TRBD1. Matching the DNA end better, TRBJ2-7 makes the J call doubtful. Germline lookup yields CDR1 SQVTM and CDR2 ANQGSEA. The CDR3 length is 14 residues. This CDR3 is CSTGTGVSYNEQYF. CDR3 nucleotide sequence: TGCAGCACGGGGACAGGAGTTTCCTACAATGAGCAGTACTTC.

The chain has TRBV9 and TRBJ1-5; D is undetermined. V was cut by 0 bases and J by 0 bases, with 7 bases left in between. CDR3 size: 15 residues. From germline, CDR1 is SGDLS and CDR2 YYNGEE. The CDR3 reads CASSVVPDSNQPQHF. Here the CDR3 DNA reads TGTGCCAGCAGCGTAGTACCCGATAGCAATCAGCCCCAGCATTTT.

CDR3 DNA: TGCAGTGCCCCTCCGGGCAGGGTTTCCACAGATACGCAGTATTTT. Its protein product is CSAPPGRVSTDTQYF. The chain has TRBV20-1 and TRBJ2-3, with TRBD1 as a possible D gene (5 bases). V was shortened by 6 bases and J by 2 bases, with 18 bases between the two germline ends. CDR3 size: 15 residues. Looked up from germline, CDR1 is DFQATT and CDR2 is SNEGSKA (reference sequence).

V and J are TRBV2 and TRBJ2-3, with D hard to call. This CDR3 spans 16 amino acids. V was trimmed by 5 bases and J by 1 base, leaving 16 bases between them. Germline loops: CDR1 SNHLY, CDR2 FYNNEI. This CDR3 reads CASSIWLDVGTDTQYF. The CDR3 coding sequence is TGTGCCAGCAGTATATGGTTGGACGTGGGCACAGATACGCAGTATTTT.

This clonotype was detected a few times. The rearrangement uses TRBV6-5 and TRBJ1-6; no definite D call. V lost 4 bases and J lost 10, with 14 bases in between. Germline loops: CDR1 MNHEY, CDR2 SVGAGI. The CDR3 runs 14 residues. The CDR3 DNA is TGTGCCAGCAGTTCTCAACCAAGAGGCTCACCCCTCCACTTT. This encodes CASSSQPRGSPLHF.

Concerning this clonotype itself: The junction shows a germline mismatch at one end, possibly a read error. The gene calls are TRBV9 and TRBJ1-1; 7 positions match TRBD1. Per the germline V gene, CDR1 is SGDLS and CDR2 is YYNGEE. This CDR3 contains 15 residues. DNA for the CDR3: TGTGCCAGTAGCGTTCTTGGACAGGCGAACACTGAAGCTTTCTTT. Its translation is CASSVLGQANTEAFF.

This clonotype was observed once. The rearrangement joins TRBV5-4 to TRBJ2-2; tentative D call: TRBD2 (7 bases). From germline, CDR1 is SGHNT and CDR2 YYREEE (reference sequence). The CDR3 spans 14 residues. V was pared by 4 bases and J by 7 bases, with 14 bases between. The CDR3 nucleotides are TGTGCCAGCAGCCCGAGGGGGGGAGTCGGGGAGCTGTTTTTT. Amino acids: CASSPRGGVGELFF. Full variable domain (missing parts from reference TRBV5-4 and TRBJ2-2): ETGVTQSPTHLIKTRGQQVTLRCSSQSGHNTVSWYQQALGQGPQFIFQYYREEENGRGNFPPRFSGLQFPNYSSELNVNALELDDSALYLCASSPRGGVGELFFGEGSRLTVL.

In this sample, this clonotype turned up a few times. The chain joins TRBV24-1 to TRBJ2-1, with unresolved D. Trimming took 4 bases from V and 9 from J, leaving 12 bases between them. CDR3 size: 13 residues. Germline CDR1 and CDR2: KGHDR and SFDVKD. The CDR3 DNA reads as TGTGCCACCAGTGAAGGTGGGGAACGTGAGCAGTTCTTC. Its protein is CATSEGGEREQFF.

This clonotype has only a few counts. The rearrangement links TRBV12-3 or TRBV12-4 to TRBJ2-3; 10 nucleotides align to TRBD2. After removal of 3 bases from V and 6 bases from J, the junction contained 9 bases not matched to a gene. This CDR3 has 16 amino acids. The CDR3 bases are TGTGCCAGCAGTTTGAGGCTAGCGGGAGTTGGGGATACGCAGTATTTT. It is translated as CASSLRLAGVGDTQYF.

This clonotype was detected many times. The chain recombines TRBV2 with TRBJ2-5; tentatively, D is TRBD2 (5 bases). The CDR3 contains 15 residues. Germline assignment: CDR1 SNHLY and CDR2 FYNNEI. V lost 4 bases and J 1 base, leaving 13 bases between the germline ends. CDR3 in DNA: TGTGCCAGCAGTGTTTCGCGGGCCCTCCAAGAGACCCAGTACTTC. This translates into CASSVSRALQETQYF.

This sequence joins TRBV6-2 or TRBV6-3 and TRBJ1-2; unclear D gene. This CDR3 region has 13 residues. V dropped 5 bases and J dropped 3 bases, with 10 bases sitting between them. The germline V gene has CDR1 MNHEY and CDR2 SVGEGT. The CDR3 region is CASSPESDYGYTF. The DNA for the CDR3 is TGTGCCAGCAGTCCGGAGAGTGACTATGGCTACACCTTC.

The V gene is TRBV18, the J gene TRBJ2-1; TRBD2 might be the D (6 bases). Trimming removed 1 base from V and 4 bases from J, with 14 bases in between. This CDR3 contains 16 residues. Germline CDR1 KGHSH, CDR2 LQKENI. The CDR3 sequence is CASSPRFGGGYNEQFF. For the CDR3, the DNA is TGTGCCAGCTCACCACGGTTCGGAGGAGGGTACAATGAGCAGTTCTTC.

A note on this clonotype: A read error is possible here, since a much larger clone lies one base away. J is TRBJ2-1 and V is TRBV29-1; a weak D match, TRBD2 (5 bases). Germline-derived CDR1 and CDR2 are SQVTM and ANQGSEA. There are 12 residues in the CDR3. Trimming removed 7 bases at V and 7 bases at J, with 14 bases between. CDR3 DNA: TGCAGCGCAGAACGGGGTTTGAATGAGCAGTTCTTC. This codes for CSAERGLNEQFF.

This chain joins TRBV5-1 and TRBJ1-1, with 8 bases fitting TRBD1. Germline CDR1 and CDR2: SGHRS and YFSETQ. J gave up 11 bases and V 4 bases, and 7 bases lay outside the gene matches. This CDR3 has 12 amino acids. CDR3 nucleotide sequence: TGCGCCAGCAGCCGAGACAGGGGTGACGCTTTCTTT. Translation gives CASSRDRGDAFF.

This chain joins TRBV6-2 or TRBV6-3 and TRBJ2-5, with 11 bases matching TRBD1. J gave up 11 bases and V 10 bases, and 18 bases lay outside the gene matches. Germline V gene lookup returns CDR1 MNHEY and CDR2 SVGEGT. This CDR3 is built from 15 residues. CDR3 coding DNA: TGTGCCACCCAGACCCCGGACAGGGGGCTTTACAAGCAGTACTTC. Residues: CATQTPDRGLYKQYF.

The rearrangement links TRBV6-6 to TRBJ2-7, with 7 bases identical to TRBD1. J was trimmed by 1 base and V by 6 bases; bases with no gene match: 12. Germline values: CDR1 MNHNY, CDR2 SVGAGI (reference sequence). The CDR3 spans 16 residues. CDR3 DNA sequence: TGTGCCAGCAGCCTAGACCGGGACAGCCTATCCTACGAGCAGTACTTC. It encodes CASSLDRDSLSYEQYF.

This chain uses TRBV12-3 or TRBV12-4 with TRBJ1-1, with TRBD1 identical over 7 bases. The CDR3 contains 17 residues. Trimming removed 5 bases from V and 6 bases from J; junction bases left unmatched: 18. The CDR3 here is CASSKQGWGTKVAEAFF. DNA for the CDR3: TGTGCCAGCAGTAAACAGGGGTGGGGGACGAAAGTGGCTGAAGCTTTCTTT.

J is TRBJ2-5 and V is TRBV6-5, with 8 positions matching TRBD2. Germline lookup yields CDR1 MNHEY and CDR2 SVGAGI. The CDR3 has 15 residues. V lost 4 bases, J lost 4 bases, and 8 bases stayed unmatched. DNA for the CDR3: TGTGCCAGCAGTTCCCAAGCGGGAGTAACAGAGACCCAGTACTTC. Translating it yields CASSSQAGVTETQYF.

The V and J genes are TRBV12-3 or TRBV12-4 and TRBJ1-1; perhaps TRBD1 as D (5 bases). This CDR3 is 14 amino acids long. V lost 5 bases, J lost 4 bases, and 14 bases lay in between. The CDR3 is CASSPDRPTTEAFF. CDR3 bases: TGTGCCAGCAGTCCTGACAGACCGACCACTGAAGCTTTCTTT.

The chain joins TRBV20-1 to TRBJ2-7, with D possibly matching TRBD1 (5 bases). CDR1 is DFQATT and CDR2 is SNEGSKA in the germline V gene (reference sequence). The CDR3 is 18 residues long. V lost 3 bases to trimming and J lost 3 bases, with 27 bases between them. CDR3 sequence reads: CSASSTASRAPSDYEQYF. For the CDR3, the DNA is TGCAGTGCTAGCTCGACAGCCAGTCGGGCCCCCTCGGACTACGAGCAGTACTTC.

The genes are TRBV5-1 and TRBJ2-1; 7 nucleotides agree with TRBD1. TRBJ2-7 matches the DNA end more closely, so the J call is doubtful. Germline CDR1 and CDR2: SGHRS and YFSETQ. The CDR3 spans 13 residues. CDR3 in DNA: TGCGCCAGCAGGGGGACAGACTACAATGAGCAGTACTTC. Translated, it gives CASRGTDYNEQYF.